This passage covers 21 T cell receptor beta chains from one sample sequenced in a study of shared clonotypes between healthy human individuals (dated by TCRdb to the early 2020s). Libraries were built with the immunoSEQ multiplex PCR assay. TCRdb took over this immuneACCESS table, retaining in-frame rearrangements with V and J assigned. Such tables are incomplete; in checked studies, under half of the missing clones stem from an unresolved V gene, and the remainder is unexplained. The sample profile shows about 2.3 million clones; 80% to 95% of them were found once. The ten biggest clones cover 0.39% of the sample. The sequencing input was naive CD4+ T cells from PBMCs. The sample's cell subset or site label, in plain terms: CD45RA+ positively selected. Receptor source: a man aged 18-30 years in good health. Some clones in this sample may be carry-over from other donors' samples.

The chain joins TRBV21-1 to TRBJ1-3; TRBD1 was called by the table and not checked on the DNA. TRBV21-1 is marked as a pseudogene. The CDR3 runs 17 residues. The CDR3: CASSKVNSPPSGNTIYF. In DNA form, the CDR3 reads TGTGCCAGCAGCAAAGTGAACAGCCCTCCCTCTGGAAACACCATATATTTT.

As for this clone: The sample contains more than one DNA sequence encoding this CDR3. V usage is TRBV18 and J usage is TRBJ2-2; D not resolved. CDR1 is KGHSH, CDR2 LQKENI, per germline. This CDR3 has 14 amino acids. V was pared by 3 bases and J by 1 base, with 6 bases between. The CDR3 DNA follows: TGTGCCAGCTCACCGGTGGAGAACACCGGGGAGCTGTTTTTT. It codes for CASSPVENTGELFF.

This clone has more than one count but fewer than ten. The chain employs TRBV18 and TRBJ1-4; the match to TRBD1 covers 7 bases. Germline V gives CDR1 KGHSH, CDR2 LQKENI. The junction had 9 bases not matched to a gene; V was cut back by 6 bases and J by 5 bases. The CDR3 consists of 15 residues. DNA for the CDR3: TGTGCCAGCTCTCCCGGACAGGCAGCAAATGAAAAACTGTTTTTT. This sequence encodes CASSPGQAANEKLFF.

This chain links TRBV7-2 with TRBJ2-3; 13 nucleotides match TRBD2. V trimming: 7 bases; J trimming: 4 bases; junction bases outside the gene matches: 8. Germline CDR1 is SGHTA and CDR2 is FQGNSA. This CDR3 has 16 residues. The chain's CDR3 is CASTRTSGRWADTQYF. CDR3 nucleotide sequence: TGTGCCAGCACGAGGACTAGCGGGAGATGGGCAGATACGCAGTATTTT.

Here the CDR3 DNA reads TGCGCCAGCAGAGCGGGAGAGGTCTACGAGCAGTACTTC. Protein: CASRAGEVYEQYF. The V and J genes are TRBV5-1 and TRBJ2-7; 8 bases match TRBD2. The V gene's germline CDR1 is SGHRS and CDR2 YFSETQ. CDR3 length: 13 residues. V lost 5 bases and J lost 3; bases outside the gene matches: 4.

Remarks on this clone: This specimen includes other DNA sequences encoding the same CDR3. The DNA of the CDR3 is TGTGCCTGGAGTCGGCTGTACGAGCAGTACTTC. Amino acids: CAWSRLYEQYF. The V and J genes are TRBV30 and TRBJ2-7, with no clear D. CDR1 GTSNPN and CDR2 SVGIG come from the germline V gene (reference sequence). The CDR3 consists of 11 residues. Trimming stripped 2 bases from V and 4 bases from J, with 6 bases between.

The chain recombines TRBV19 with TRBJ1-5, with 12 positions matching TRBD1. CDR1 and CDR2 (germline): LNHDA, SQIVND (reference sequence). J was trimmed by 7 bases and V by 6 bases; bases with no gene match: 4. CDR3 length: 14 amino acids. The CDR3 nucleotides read TGTGCCAGTAGCGGGACAGGGGGCGGACAGCCCCAGCATTTT. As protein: CASSGTGGGQPQHF.

The CDR3, as DNA: TGTGCCAGCACTAGCTACCAAGGGGCTGCACGGCAGTATTTT. Its translation: CASTSYQGAARQYF. The chain is built from TRBV27 and TRBJ2-3; the D gene could be TRBD1 or TRBD2 (5 bases each). Germline V gene lookup returns CDR1 MNHEY and CDR2 SMNVEV (reference sequence). This CDR3 region has 14 residues. V shed 7 bases and J shed 11 bases, with 22 bases lying between them.

CDR3 protein: CASSSGTVTWEQYF. The CDR3 nucleotides are TGTGCCAGCAGTTCCGGGACAGTCACTTGGGAGCAGTACTTC. The chain couples TRBV28 to TRBJ2-7; 7 bases align to TRBD1. J gave up 7 bases and V 4 bases, and 10 bases lay outside the gene matches. The CDR3 contains 14 residues. Germline values: CDR1 MDHEN, CDR2 SYDVKM.

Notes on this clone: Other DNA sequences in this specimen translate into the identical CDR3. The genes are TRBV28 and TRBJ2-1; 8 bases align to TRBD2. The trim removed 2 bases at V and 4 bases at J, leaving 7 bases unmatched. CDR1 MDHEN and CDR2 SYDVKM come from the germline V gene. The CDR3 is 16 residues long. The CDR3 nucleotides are TGTGCCAGCAGTTTACCGGGGACTAGTAGATACAATGAGCAGTTCTTC. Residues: CASSLPGTSRYNEQFF.

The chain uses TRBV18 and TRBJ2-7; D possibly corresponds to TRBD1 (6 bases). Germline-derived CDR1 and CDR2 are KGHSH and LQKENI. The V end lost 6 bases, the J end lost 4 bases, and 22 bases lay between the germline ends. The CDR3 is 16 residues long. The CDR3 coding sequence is TGTGCCAGCTCCCAAACGAGTCCAGGGGTGGGGTACGAGCAGTACTTC. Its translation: CASSQTSPGVGYEQYF.

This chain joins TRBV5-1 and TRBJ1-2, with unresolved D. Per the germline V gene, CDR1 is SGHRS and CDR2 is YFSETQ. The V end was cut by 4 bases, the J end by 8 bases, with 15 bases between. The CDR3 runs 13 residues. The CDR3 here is CASSTYSSGGYTF. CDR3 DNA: TGCGCCAGCAGCACCTACAGCTCGGGGGGCTACACCTTC.

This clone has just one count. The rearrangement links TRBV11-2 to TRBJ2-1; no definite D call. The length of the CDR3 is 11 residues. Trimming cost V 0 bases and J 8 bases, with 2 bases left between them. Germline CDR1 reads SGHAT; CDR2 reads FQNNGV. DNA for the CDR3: TGTGCCAGCAGCTTAGAGGATGAGCAGTTCTTC. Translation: CASSLEDEQFF.

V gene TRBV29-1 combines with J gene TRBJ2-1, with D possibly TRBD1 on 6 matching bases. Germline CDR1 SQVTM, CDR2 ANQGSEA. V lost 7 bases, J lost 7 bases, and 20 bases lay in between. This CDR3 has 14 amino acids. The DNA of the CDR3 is TGCAGCGCCGGAGACAGGAGGCGTTGGAATGAGCAGTTCTTC. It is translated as CSAGDRRRWNEQFF.

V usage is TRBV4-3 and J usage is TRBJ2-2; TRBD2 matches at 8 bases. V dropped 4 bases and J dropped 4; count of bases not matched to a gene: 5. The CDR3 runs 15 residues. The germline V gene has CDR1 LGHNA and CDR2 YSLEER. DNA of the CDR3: TGCGCCAGCAGCCCCCGACTAGCGACCACCGGGGAGCTGTTTTTT. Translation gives CASSPRLATTGELFF.

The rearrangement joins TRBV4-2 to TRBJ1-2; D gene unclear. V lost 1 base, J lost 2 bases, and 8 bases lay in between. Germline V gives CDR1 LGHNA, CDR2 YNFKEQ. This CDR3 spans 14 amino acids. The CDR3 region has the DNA TGTGCCAGCAGCCAAGTGGAGGGCAACTATGGCTACACCTTC. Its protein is CASSQVEGNYGYTF.

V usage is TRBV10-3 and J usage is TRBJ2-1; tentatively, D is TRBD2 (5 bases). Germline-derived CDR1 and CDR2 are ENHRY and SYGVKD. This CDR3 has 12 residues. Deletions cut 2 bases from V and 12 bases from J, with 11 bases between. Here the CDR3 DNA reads TGTGCCATCAGTGAGGAGGTCGGAGGGCAGTTCTTC. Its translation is CAISEEVGGQFF.

The CDR3 sequence is CASSLNGRTDTQYF. As DNA, the CDR3 is TGTGCCAGCAGCCTTAACGGCCGAACGGATACGCAGTATTTT. The chain employs TRBV11-3 and TRBJ2-3; D is uncertain. The germline V gene encodes CDR1 SGHNT and CDR2 YENEEA. This CDR3 region has 14 residues. Between the trimmed V and J ends, which lost 5 bases and 6 bases, there was a span of 15 bases.

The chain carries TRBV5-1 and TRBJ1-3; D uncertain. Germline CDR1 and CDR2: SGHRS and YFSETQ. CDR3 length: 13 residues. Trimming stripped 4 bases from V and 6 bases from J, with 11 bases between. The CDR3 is CASSSDPTNTIYF. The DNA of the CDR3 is TGCGCCAGCAGCAGCGACCCGACAAACACCATATATTTT.

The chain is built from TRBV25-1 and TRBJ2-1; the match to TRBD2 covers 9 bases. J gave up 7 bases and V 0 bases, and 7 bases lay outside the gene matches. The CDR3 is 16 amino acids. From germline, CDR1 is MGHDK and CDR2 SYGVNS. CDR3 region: CASSEYGSGRGNEQFF. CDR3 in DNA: TGTGCCAGCAGTGAATATGGTAGCGGGAGAGGTAATGAGCAGTTCTTC. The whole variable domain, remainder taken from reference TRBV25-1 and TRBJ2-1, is EADIYQTPRYLVIGTGKKITLECSQTMGHDKMYWYQQDPGMELHLIHYSYGVNSTEKGDLSSESTVSRIRTEHFPLTLESARPSHTSQYLCASSEYGSGRGNEQFFGPGTRLTVL.

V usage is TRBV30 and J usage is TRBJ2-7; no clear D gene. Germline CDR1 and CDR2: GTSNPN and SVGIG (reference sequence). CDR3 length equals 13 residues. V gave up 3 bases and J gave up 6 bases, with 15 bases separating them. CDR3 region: CAWRRRLLGEQYF. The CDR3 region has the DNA TGTGCCTGGAGGCGGAGACTCCTAGGCGAGCAGTACTTC. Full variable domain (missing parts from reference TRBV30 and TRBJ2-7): SQTIHQWPATLVQPVGSPLSLECTVEGTSNPNLYWYRQAAGRGLQLLFYSVGIGQISSEVPQNLSASRPQDRQFILSSKKLLLSDSGFYLCAWRRRLLGEQYFGPGTRLTVT.